These 16 T cell receptor beta chains came from one sample sequenced in a study of blood T cell repertoires in COVID-19. The data were produced by immunoSEQ multiplex PCR, yet TCRdb's version contains in-frame clones alone and is incomplete. The sample carries about 220,000 clones, around 81% recorded once. What was sequenced was peripheral blood. These receptors were taken from a woman aged 60-75 years with acute or convalescent COVID-19.

This clone has just one count. The same CDR3 is also encoded by other DNA sequences in this sample. The V and J genes are TRBV5-1 and TRBJ1-1; 8 positions agree with TRBD1. After removal of 5 bases from V and 5 bases from J, the junction contained 5 bases not matched to a gene. This CDR3 comprises 13 residues. Germline CDR1 and CDR2: SGHRS and YFSETQ. CDR3: CASSPGQGTEAFF. The CDR3 DNA reads as TGCGCCAGCAGTCCTGGACAGGGAACTGAAGCTTTCTTT. Full variable domain (remainder filled in from reference TRBV5-1 and TRBJ1-1): KAGVTQTPRYLIKTRGQQVTLSCSPISGHRSVSWYQQTPGQGLQFLFEYFSETQRNKGNFPGRFSGRQFSNSRSEMNVSTLELGDSALYLCASSPGQGTEAFFGQGTRLTVV.

The chain carries TRBV7-2 and TRBJ2-3; TRBD2 aligns across 9 bases. CDR1 is SGHTA, CDR2 FQGNSA, per germline. J gave up 6 bases and V 2 bases, and 0 bases lay outside the gene matches. The length of the CDR3 is 13 residues. CDR3 region: CASSLLAGDTQYF. The CDR3, as DNA: TGTGCCAGCAGCTTACTAGCGGGGGATACGCAGTATTTT.

In this sample, this clone turned up a few times. The chain links TRBV24-1 to TRBJ1-2, with unresolved D. Per germline, CDR1 KGHDR and CDR2 SFDVKD. This CDR3 spans 17 amino acids. Trimming cost V 1 base and J 7 bases, with 21 bases left between them. The CDR3, as DNA: TGTGCCACCAGTGATTTCCCCTCGGAGCGCGGGTTCGGTGGCTACACCTTC. This codes for CATSDFPSERGFGGYTF.

The CDR3 here is CASSEGGDRGHRGAFF. In DNA, the CDR3 is TGTGCCAGCAGTGAAGGGGGGGACAGGGGGCACAGGGGAGCTTTCTTT. V gene TRBV6-1 combines with J gene TRBJ1-1, with 12 bases that match TRBD1. Germline trimming cut 1 base from V and 10 bases from J; bases unmatched to any gene: 10. Germline assignment: CDR1 MNHNS and CDR2 SASEGT. The CDR3 covers 16 residues.

On this clone itself: Other DNA sequences within the sample encode an identical CDR3. The chain uses TRBV5-4 and TRBJ1-4; the match to TRBD1 covers 9 bases. This CDR3 spans 14 amino acids. Per the germline V gene, CDR1 is SGHNT and CDR2 is YYREEE (reference sequence). J was trimmed by 6 bases and V by 4 bases; bases with no gene match: 4. The CDR3 region has the DNA TGTGCCAGCAGCCTGACAGGGGGGGATGAAAAACTGTTTTTT. Translation: CASSLTGGDEKLFF.

The chain couples TRBV6-5 to TRBJ2-7, with D perhaps matching TRBD1 (6 bases). The CDR3 has 15 residues. CDR1 is MNHEY and CDR2 is SVGAGI in the germline V gene. Trimming took 8 bases from V and 3 from J, leaving 20 bases between them. CDR3 bases: TGTGCCAGCGCTAGACAGGTAGGGGTCTACTACGAGCAGTACTTC. This translates into CASARQVGVYYEQYF.

The chain has TRBV4-2 and TRBJ1-2; tentatively, D is TRBD1 (5 bases). Germline V gene data show CDR1 as LGHNA and CDR2 as YNFKEQ. The CDR3 is 12 residues long. The V end was cut by 5 bases, the J end by 7 bases, with 11 bases between. As DNA, the CDR3 is TGTGCCAGCAGCAAGCCAGGGCCTGGCTACACCTTC. Translation gives CASSKPGPGYTF.

The chain is built from TRBV5-1 and TRBJ1-2; D might be TRBD1 (6 bases). V was cut by 6 bases and J by 1 base, with 16 bases left in between. This CDR3 has 15 residues. Germline CDR1 and CDR2: SGHRS and YFSETQ. The CDR3 bases are TGCGCCAGCACGCGTGGGGACATAAATAACTATGGCTACACCTTC. This sequence encodes CASTRGDINNYGYTF. Full variable domain (missing parts from reference TRBV5-1 and TRBJ1-2): KAGVTQTPRYLIKTRGQQVTLSCSPISGHRSVSWYQQTPGQGLQFLFEYFSETQRNKGNFPGRFSGRQFSNSRSEMNVSTLELGDSALYLCASTRGDINNYGYTFGSGTRLTVV.

The chain is built from TRBV4-1 and TRBJ1-2; D is uncertain. The CDR3 consists of 15 residues. Trimming cost V 0 bases and J 0 bases, with 8 bases left between them. Germline CDR1 reads MGHRA; CDR2 reads YSYEKL. The CDR3 region is CASSQEIQTNYGYTF. The CDR3 nucleotides are TGCGCCAGCAGCCAAGAGATACAGACTAACTATGGCTACACCTTC.

This clone came up a few times. The rearrangement uses TRBV2 and TRBJ1-3; 8 positions agree with TRBD1. Germline assignment: CDR1 SNHLY and CDR2 FYNNEI. The CDR3 contains 15 residues. With V trimmed by 3 bases and J by 4 bases, 5 bases remained unmatched. CDR3 nucleotide sequence: TGTGCCAGCAGTGATGTACAGGGGGGCGGAAACACCATATATTTT. This sequence encodes CASSDVQGGGNTIYF.

The V and J genes are TRBV5-5 and TRBJ1-1; possible D gene TRBD1, 5 bases. This CDR3 is 13 amino acids long. V dropped 4 bases and J dropped 4 bases, with 11 bases sitting between them. Germline CDR1 is SGHKS and CDR2 is YYEKEE (reference sequence). CDR3 bases: TGTGCCAGCAGCGAAACAGGATTCACTGAAGCTTTCTTT. Protein product: CASSETGFTEAFF.

This chain connects TRBV7-8 to TRBJ1-1; D may be TRBD1 (6 bases). Deletions cut 1 base from V and 4 bases from J, with 13 bases between. The CDR3 extends over 15 amino acids. Germline CDR1 reads SGHVS; CDR2 reads FQNEAQ. This CDR3 reads CASSLGGGASTEAFF. The CDR3 DNA follows: TGTGCCAGCAGCTTAGGTGGGGGGGCGAGCACTGAAGCTTTCTTT.

The J gene is TRBJ1-1, the V gene TRBV5-6, with 9 bases fitting TRBD1. Germline V gives CDR1 SGHDT, CDR2 YYEEEE. V shed 2 bases, J shed 5 bases, and the junction held 10 bases outside the gene matches. The CDR3 runs to 16 residues. CDR3 nucleotide sequence: TGTGCCAGCAGCTTAGGGCCGGGACAGGGTGAAACTGAAGCTTTCTTT. Amino acid sequence: CASSLGPGQGETEAFF.

This clone has only a few counts. The chain employs TRBV5-1 and TRBJ2-5, with 7 positions matching TRBD1. Germline CDR1 SGHRS, CDR2 YFSETQ. The CDR3 covers 14 residues. Losses at the gene ends were 5 bases for V and 1 base for J; bases not matched to a gene: 5. The CDR3 sequence is CASSTTGVQETQYF. In DNA form, the CDR3 reads TGCGCCAGCAGTACCACAGGGGTCCAAGAGACCCAGTACTTC.

The chain has TRBV5-5 and TRBJ2-2; TRBD1 might be the D (5 bases). The length of the CDR3 is 16 residues. Between the trimmed V and J ends, which lost 1 base and 2 bases, there was a span of 12 bases. Germline CDR1 SGHKS, CDR2 YYEKEE (reference sequence). Written as DNA, the CDR3 is TGTGCCAGCAGCTTGTCAGGACACCTTAACACCGGGGAGCTGTTTTTT. It translates to CASSLSGHLNTGELFF.

V usage is TRBV6-2 or TRBV6-3 and J usage is TRBJ1-5; tentatively, D is TRBD1 (5 bases). The CDR3 loop spans 15 amino acids. CDR1 and CDR2 (germline): MNHEY, SVGEGT. Trimming cost V 5 bases and J 0 bases, with 11 bases left between them. The CDR3 DNA reads as TGTGCCAGCAGTCGACAGACCTATAGCAATCAGCCCCAGCATTTT. Translated: CASSRQTYSNQPQHF.